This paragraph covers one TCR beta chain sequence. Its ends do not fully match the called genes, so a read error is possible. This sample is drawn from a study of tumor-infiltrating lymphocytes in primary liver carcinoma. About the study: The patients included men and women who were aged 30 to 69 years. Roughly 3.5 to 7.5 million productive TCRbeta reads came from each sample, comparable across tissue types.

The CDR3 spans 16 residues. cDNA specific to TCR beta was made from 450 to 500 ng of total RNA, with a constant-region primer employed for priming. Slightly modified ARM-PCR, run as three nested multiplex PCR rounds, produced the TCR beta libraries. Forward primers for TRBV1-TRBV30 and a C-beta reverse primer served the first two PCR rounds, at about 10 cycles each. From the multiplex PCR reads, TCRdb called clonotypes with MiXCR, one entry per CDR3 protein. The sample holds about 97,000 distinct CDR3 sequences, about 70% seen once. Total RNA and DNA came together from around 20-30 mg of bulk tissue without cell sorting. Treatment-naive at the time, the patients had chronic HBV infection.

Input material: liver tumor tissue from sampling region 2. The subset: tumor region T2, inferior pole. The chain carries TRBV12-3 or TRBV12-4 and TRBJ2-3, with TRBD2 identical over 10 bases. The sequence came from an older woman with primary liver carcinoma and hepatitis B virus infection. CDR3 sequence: CAISAGTSDSTDTQYF. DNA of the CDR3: TGTGCCATTAGTGCCGGGACTAGCGATAGCACAGATACACAGTATTTT.